This TCR beta chain is from a study of identical twins. Study-level findings and limits: The study found weaker excess twin sharing in beta out-of-frame sequences.

This clonotype has only a few counts. Its target is not known. TCRdb reprocessed the 5' RACE reads via MiXCR and lists one record per CDR3 protein. The data show 540,000 or so distinct CDR3 sequences, about 22% seen once. Germline CDR1 and CDR2: DFQATT and SNEGSKA (reference sequence). With 4 bases clipped from V and 8 bases from J, the junction kept 7 bases outside the gene matches. The length of the CDR3 is 15 residues. These data also formed part of another study, on yellow fever vaccine responses in identical twins.

The rearrangement links TRBV20-1 to TRBJ2-1, with 14 nucleotides matching TRBD2. This receptor was identified in a young woman in good health. Sequences were obtained from CD4+ T cells sorted from blood. CDR3 region: CSATGTSGRVDEQFF. The CDR3 DNA sequence: TGCAGTGCTACAGGGACTAGCGGGAGAGTAGATGAGCAGTTCTTC.